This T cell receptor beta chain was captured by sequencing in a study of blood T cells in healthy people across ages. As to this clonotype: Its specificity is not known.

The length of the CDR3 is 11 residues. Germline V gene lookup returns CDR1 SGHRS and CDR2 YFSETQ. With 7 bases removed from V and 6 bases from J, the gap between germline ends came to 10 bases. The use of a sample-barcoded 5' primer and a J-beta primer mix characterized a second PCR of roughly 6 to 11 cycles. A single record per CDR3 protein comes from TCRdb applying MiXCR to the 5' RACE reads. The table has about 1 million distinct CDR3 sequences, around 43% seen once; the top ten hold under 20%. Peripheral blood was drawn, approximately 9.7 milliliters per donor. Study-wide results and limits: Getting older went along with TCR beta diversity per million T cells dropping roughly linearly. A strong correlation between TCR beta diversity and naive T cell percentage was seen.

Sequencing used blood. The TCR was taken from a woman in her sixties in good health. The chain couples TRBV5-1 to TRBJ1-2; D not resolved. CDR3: CASPTADGYTF. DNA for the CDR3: TGCGCCAGCCCTACCGCCGATGGCTACACCTTC.